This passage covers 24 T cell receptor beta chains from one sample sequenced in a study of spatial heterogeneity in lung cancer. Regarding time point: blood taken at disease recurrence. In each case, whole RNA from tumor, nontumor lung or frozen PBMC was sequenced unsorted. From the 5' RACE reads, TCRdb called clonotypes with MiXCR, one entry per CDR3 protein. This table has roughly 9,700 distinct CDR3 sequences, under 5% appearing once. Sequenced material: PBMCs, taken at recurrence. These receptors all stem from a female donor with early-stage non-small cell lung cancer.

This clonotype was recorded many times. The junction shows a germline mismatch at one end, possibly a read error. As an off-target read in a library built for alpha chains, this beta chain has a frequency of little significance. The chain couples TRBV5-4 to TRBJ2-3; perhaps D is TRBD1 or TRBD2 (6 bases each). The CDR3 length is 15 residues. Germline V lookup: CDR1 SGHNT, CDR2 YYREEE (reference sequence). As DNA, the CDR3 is TGTGTCAGCAGCTCCCCAGGACGGGGGCTGGGTACGCAGTATTTT. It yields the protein CVSSSPGRGLGTQYF.

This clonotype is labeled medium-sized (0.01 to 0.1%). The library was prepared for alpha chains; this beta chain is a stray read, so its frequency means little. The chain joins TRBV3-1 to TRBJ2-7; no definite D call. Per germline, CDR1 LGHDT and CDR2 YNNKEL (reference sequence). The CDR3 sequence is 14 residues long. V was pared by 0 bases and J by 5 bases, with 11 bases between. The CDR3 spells CASSQEVGLNEQYF. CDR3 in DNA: TGTGCCAGCAGCCAAGAAGTGGGTTTGAACGAGCAGTACTTC.

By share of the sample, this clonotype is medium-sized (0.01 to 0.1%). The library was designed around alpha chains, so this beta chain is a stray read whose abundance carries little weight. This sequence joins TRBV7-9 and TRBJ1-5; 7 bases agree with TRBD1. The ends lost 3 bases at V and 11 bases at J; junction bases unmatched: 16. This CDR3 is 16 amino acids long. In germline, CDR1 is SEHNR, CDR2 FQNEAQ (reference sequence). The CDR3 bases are TGTGCCAGCAGCTTGGGGGACAGAGGGGCATCAAGGACCCAGCATTTT. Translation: CASSLGDRGASRTQHF.

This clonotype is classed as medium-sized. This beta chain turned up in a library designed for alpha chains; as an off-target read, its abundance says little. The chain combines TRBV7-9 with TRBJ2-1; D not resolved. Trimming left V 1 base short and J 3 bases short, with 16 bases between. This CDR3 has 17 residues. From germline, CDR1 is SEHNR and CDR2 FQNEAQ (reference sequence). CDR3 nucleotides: TGTGCCAGCAGCTTAGGAGCCTTAGCCCGAAGCTACAATGAGCAGTTCTTC. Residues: CASSLGALARSYNEQFF.

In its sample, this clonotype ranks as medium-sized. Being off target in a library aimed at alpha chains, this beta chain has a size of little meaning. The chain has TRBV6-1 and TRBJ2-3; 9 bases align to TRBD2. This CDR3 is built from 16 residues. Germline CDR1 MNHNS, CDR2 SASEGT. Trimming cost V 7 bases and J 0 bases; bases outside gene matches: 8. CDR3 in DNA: TGTGCCAGCAAGGCCCTAGCGGGGACTAGCACAGATACGCAGTATTTT. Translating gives CASKALAGTSTDTQYF.

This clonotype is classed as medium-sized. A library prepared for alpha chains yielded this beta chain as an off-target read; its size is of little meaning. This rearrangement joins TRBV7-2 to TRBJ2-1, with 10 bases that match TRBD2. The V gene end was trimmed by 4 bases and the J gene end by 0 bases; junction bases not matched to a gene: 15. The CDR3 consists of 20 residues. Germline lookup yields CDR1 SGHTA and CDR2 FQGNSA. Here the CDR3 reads CASSSVNVAGGPSSYNEQFF. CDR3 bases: TGTGCCAGCAGCTCCGTTAACGTAGCGGGGGGACCTAGCTCCTACAATGAGCAGTTCTTC.

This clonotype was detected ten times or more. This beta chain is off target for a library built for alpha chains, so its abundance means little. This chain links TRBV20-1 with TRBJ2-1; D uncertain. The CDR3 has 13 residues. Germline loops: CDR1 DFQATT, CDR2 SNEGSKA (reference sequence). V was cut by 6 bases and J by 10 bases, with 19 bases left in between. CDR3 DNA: TGCAGTGCCCCGTCGACCCTCAGCAAGGAGCAGTTCTTC. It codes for CSAPSTLSKEQFF.

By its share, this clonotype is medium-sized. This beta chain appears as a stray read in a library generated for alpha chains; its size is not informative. The CDR3 protein is CAIRDRVSGNTIYF. In nucleotides, the CDR3 is TGTGCCATCAGGGACAGAGTCTCTGGAAACACCATATATTTT. The chain has TRBV10-3 and TRBJ1-3; tentatively, D is TRBD1 (6 bases). The CDR3 loop spans 14 amino acids. Germline assignment: CDR1 ENHRY and CDR2 SYGVKD. The germline V and J ends were trimmed by 6 bases and 0 bases, with 9 bases remaining between them.

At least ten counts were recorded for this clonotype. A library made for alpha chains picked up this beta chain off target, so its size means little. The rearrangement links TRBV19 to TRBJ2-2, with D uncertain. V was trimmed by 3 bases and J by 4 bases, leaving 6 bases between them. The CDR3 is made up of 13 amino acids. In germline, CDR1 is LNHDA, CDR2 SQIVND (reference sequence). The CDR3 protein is CASSIGGTGELFF. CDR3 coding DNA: TGTGCCAGTAGTATCGGTGGCACCGGGGAGCTGTTTTTT.

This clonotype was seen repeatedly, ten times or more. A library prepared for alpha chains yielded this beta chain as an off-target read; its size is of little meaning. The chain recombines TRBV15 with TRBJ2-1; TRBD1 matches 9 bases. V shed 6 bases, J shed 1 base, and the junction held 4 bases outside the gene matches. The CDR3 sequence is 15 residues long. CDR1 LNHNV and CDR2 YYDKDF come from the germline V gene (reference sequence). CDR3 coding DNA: TGTGCCACCAGTTCCGGGACAGGGTCCTACAATGAGCAGTTCTTC. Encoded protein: CATSSGTGSYNEQFF.

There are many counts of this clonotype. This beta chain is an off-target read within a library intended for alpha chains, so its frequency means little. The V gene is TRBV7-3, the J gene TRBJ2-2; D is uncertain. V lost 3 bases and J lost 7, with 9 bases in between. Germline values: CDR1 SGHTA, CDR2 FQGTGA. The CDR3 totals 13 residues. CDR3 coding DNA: TGTGCCAGCAGCTTCTCTTCCGGCGGGGAGCTGTTTTTT. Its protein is CASSFSSGGELFF.

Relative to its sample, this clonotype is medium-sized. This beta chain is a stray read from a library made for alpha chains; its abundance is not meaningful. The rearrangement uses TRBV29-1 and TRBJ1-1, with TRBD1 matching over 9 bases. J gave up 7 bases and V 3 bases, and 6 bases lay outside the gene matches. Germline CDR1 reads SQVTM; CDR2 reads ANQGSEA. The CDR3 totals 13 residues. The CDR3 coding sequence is TGCAGCGTTGACCGGGACAGGGCAGTTGAAGCTTTCTTT. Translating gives CSVDRDRAVEAFF.

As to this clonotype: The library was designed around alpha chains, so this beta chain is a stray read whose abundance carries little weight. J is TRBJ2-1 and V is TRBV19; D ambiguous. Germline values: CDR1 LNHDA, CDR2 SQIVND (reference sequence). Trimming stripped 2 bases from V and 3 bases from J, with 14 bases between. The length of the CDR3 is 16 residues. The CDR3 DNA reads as TGTGCCAGTAGTATAAGTGGTTTTGGGATCTACAATGAGCAGTTCTTC. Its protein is CASSISGFGIYNEQFF.

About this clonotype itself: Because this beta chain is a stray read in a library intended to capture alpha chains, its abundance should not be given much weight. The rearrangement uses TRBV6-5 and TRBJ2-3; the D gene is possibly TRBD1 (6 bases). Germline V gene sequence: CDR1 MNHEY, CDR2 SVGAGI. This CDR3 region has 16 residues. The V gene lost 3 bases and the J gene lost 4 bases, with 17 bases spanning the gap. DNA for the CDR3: TGTGCCAGCAGTTATCTCCCCGGGACAATGCCAGATACGCAGTATTTT. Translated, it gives CASSYLPGTMPDTQYF.

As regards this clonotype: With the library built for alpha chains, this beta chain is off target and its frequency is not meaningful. The CDR3 spells CASLGGLNTEAFF. CDR3 bases: TGTGCCAGCCTAGGGGGCCTGAACACTGAAGCTTTCTTT. The chain has TRBV6-6 and TRBJ1-1, with TRBD1 matching over 7 bases. From germline, CDR1 is MNHNY and CDR2 SVGAGI (reference sequence). The CDR3 spans 13 residues. Trimming at V came to 8 bases and at J to 0 bases, leaving 3 bases not matched to a gene.

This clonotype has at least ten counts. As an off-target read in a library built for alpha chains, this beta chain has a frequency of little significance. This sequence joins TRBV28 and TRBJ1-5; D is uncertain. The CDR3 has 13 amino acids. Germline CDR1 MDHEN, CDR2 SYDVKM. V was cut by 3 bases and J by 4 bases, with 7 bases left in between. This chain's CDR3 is CASSLTGNQPQHF. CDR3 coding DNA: TGTGCCAGCAGTTTGACGGGAAATCAGCCCCAGCATTTT.

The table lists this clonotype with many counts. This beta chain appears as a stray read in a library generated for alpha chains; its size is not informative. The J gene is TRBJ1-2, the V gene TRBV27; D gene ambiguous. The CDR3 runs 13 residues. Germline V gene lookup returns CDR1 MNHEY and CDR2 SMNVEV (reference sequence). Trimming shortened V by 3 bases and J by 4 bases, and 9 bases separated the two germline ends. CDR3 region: CASSLSRAYGYTF. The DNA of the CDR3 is TGTGCCAGCAGTTTGAGCAGAGCCTATGGCTACACCTTC.

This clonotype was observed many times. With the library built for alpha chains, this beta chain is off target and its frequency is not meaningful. DNA for the CDR3: TGCGCCAGCAGCGAACAAGAGACCCAGTACTTC. This encodes CASSEQETQYF. The chain has TRBV5-1 and TRBJ2-5; D is undetermined. The CDR3 length is 11 residues. V was cut by 4 bases and J by 2 bases, with 3 bases left in between. Looked up from germline, CDR1 is SGHRS and CDR2 is YFSETQ. Variable domain in full (rest from reference TRBV5-1 and TRBJ2-5): KAGVTQTPRYLIKTRGQQVTLSCSPISGHRSVSWYQQTPGQGLQFLFEYFSETQRNKGNFPGRFSGRQFSNSRSEMNVSTLELGDSALYLCASSEQETQYFGPGTRLLVL.

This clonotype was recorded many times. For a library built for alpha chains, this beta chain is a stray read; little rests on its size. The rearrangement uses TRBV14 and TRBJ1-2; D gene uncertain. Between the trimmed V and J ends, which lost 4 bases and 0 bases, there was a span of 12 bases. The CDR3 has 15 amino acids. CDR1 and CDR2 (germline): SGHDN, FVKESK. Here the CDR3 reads CASSRASQANYGYTF. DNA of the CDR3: TGTGCCAGCAGCCGCGCCTCCCAAGCTAACTATGGCTACACCTTC.

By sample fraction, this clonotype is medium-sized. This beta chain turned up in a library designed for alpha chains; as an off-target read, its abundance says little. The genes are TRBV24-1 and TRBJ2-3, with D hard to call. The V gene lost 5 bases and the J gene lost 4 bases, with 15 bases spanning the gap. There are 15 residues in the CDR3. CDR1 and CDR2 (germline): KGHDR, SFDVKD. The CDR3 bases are TGTGCCACCAGTGCCGACTCCCCTGGCGCAGATACGCAGTATTTT. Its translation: CATSADSPGADTQYF.

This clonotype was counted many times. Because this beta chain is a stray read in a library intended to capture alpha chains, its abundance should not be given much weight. The DNA of the CDR3 is TGTGCCAGTAGTACAACGTCCGGGACCCCCTACGAGCAGTACTTC. Protein product: CASSTTSGTPYEQYF. This rearrangement joins TRBV19 to TRBJ2-7; D may correspond to TRBD1 or TRBD2 (5 bases each). The CDR3 contains 15 residues. Trimming cost V 4 bases and J 2 bases, with 15 bases left between them. Per germline, CDR1 LNHDA and CDR2 SQIVND (reference sequence).

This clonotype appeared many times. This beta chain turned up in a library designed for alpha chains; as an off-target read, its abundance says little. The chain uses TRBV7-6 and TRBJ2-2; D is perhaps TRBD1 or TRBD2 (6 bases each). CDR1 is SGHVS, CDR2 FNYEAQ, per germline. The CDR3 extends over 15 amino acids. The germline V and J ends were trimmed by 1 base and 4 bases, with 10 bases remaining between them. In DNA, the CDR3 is TGTGCCAGCAGCTTAGAGGGGGGCCTCACCGGGGAGCTGTTTTTT. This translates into CASSLEGGLTGELFF. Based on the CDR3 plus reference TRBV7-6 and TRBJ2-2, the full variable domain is GAGVSQSPRYKVTKRGQDVALRCDPISGHVSLYWYRQALGQGPEFLTYFNYEAQQDKSGLPNDRFSAERPEGSISTLTIQRTEQRDSAMYRCASSLEGGLTGELFFGEGSRLTVL.

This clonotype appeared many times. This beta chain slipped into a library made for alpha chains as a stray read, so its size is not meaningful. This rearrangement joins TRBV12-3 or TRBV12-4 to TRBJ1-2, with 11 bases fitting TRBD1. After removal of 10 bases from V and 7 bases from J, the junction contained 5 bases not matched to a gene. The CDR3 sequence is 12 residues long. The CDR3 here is CATDGQGAGYTF. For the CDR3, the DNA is TGTGCCACCGACGGACAGGGGGCTGGCTACACCTTC.

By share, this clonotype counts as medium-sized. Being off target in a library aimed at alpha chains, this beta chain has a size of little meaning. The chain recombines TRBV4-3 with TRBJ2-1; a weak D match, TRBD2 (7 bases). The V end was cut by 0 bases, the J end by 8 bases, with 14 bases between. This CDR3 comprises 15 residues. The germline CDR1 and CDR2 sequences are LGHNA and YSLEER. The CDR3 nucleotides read TGCGCCAGCAGCCAAGAATTGGGGAGGGGGGATGAGCAGTTCTTC. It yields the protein CASSQELGRGDEQFF.